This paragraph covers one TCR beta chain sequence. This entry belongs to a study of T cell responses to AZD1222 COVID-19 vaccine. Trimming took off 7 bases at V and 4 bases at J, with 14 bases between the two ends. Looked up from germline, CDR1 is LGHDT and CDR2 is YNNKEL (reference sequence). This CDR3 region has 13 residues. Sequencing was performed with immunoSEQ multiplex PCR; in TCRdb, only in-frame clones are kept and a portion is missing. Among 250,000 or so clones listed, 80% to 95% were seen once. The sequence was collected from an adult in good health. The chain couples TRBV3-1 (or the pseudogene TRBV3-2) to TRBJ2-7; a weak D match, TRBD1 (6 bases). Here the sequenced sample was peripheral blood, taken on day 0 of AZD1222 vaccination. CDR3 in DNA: TGTGCCAGCACGGATAGAGGGGGTTACGAGCAGTACTTC. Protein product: CASTDRGGYEQYF.